The 8 T cell receptor beta chains reported below all come from one sample, sequenced in a study of blood T cell repertoires in COVID-19. TCRdb keeps only in-frame clones here, not all; method: immunoSEQ multiplex PCR. The profile shows about 160,000 clones, under 85% of them singletons. The sequenced sample was peripheral blood. Every receptor here comes from a man aged 65 to 79 with acute or convalescent COVID-19.

The chain carries TRBV3-1 (or the pseudogene TRBV3-2) and TRBJ1-2, with D possibly TRBD1 on 5 matching bases. This CDR3 has 14 amino acids. Looked up from germline, CDR1 is LGHDT and CDR2 is YNNKEL (reference sequence). Trimming cost V 0 bases and J 8 bases, with 13 bases left between them. The CDR3 nucleotides read TGTGCCAGCAGCCAAGAAGGCAGGGTGGAGGGCTACACCTTC. This codes for CASSQEGRVEGYTF.

The V and J genes are TRBV7-2 and TRBJ2-3; the D gene is possibly TRBD2 (6 bases). Germline CDR1 is SGHTA and CDR2 is FQGNSA. V shed 5 bases and J shed 0 bases, with 9 bases lying between them. The CDR3 length is 14 residues. The CDR3 bases are TGTGCCAGCAGCGTCGGGACTAGCACAGATACGCAGTATTTT. This encodes CASSVGTSTDTQYF.

This clone was observed a few times. This chain uses TRBV5-6 with TRBJ2-7; D call uncertain. V was cut by 2 bases and J by 3 bases, with 12 bases left in between. This CDR3 comprises 14 residues. Germline CDR1 is SGHDT and CDR2 is YYEEEE. Here the CDR3 reads CASSFNGKNYEQYF. The CDR3 nucleotides are TGTGCCAGCAGCTTTAATGGCAAAAACTACGAGCAGTACTTC. Supplemented by reference TRBV5-6 and TRBJ2-7, the full variable domain reads DAGVTQSPTHLIKTRGQQVTLRCSPKSGHDTVSWYQQALGQGPQFIFQYYEEEERQRGNFPDRFSGHQFPNYSSELNVNALLLGDSALYLCASSFNGKNYEQYFGPGTRLTVT.

This clone was counted ten times or more. The V gene is TRBV11-2, the J gene TRBJ1-6; 8 bases agree with TRBD1. Germline lookup yields CDR1 SGHAT and CDR2 FQNNGV. V was clipped by 0 bases and J by 6 bases; unmatched bases: 10. The CDR3 is made up of 18 amino acids. The CDR3 reads CASSLEGRQTGVNSPLHF. CDR3 DNA sequence: TGTGCCAGCAGCTTAGAGGGGCGACAGACAGGGGTTAATTCACCCCTCCACTTT.

CDR3 in amino acids: CASSRTGTNYGYTF. The DNA of the CDR3 is TGTGCCAGTAGTAGGACAGGGACTAACTATGGCTACACCTTC. This rearrangement joins TRBV19 to TRBJ1-2; TRBD1 agrees at 8 bases. V lost 4 bases to trimming and J lost 0 bases; unmatched junction nucleotides: 1. From germline, CDR1 is LNHDA and CDR2 SQIVND (reference sequence). The length of the CDR3 is 14 residues.

This clone appeared once. The rearrangement uses TRBV25-1 and TRBJ2-1, with D unclear. CDR1 MGHDK and CDR2 SYGVNS come from the germline V gene. Trimming took 6 bases from V and 7 from J, leaving 10 bases between them. This CDR3 is 12 amino acids long. CDR3 bases: TGTGCCAGCAGCCTTGGCCTTAATGAGCAGTTCTTC. It encodes CASSLGLNEQFF.

This clone was seen only a few times. This CDR3 is also generated by other DNA sequences in the sample. The genes are TRBV5-1 and TRBJ2-7, with D hard to call. Germline loops: CDR1 SGHRS, CDR2 YFSETQ. Trimming took 0 bases from V and 1 from J, leaving 8 bases between them. The CDR3 runs to 14 residues. CDR3 DNA sequence: TGCGCCAGCAGCTTGGGTACAGTGTCCTACGAGCAGTACTTC. Encoded protein: CASSLGTVSYEQYF.

The V gene is TRBV5-4, the J gene TRBJ2-5; D remains unclear. V shed 4 bases and J shed 0 bases, with 13 bases lying between them. This CDR3 is 15 amino acids long. CDR1 is SGHNT, CDR2 YYREEE, per germline (reference sequence). Here the CDR3 reads CASSSYGPNQETQYF. In DNA form, the CDR3 reads TGTGCCAGCAGCAGTTATGGCCCAAACCAAGAGACCCAGTACTTC.